Described below is a single T cell receptor beta chain sequence and its context. What antigen it recognizes has not been identified. Base quality data are lacking; no much larger clone is found one base away. Trimming removed 3 bases from V and 4 bases from J; the gene matches leave 8 bases unexplained. From cysteine to phenylalanine, the CDR3 is 15 amino acids long. The sequence is cut down to CDR3 DNA, 45 bases in frame from base 1. CDR1 and CDR2 are drawn from the germline V gene (reference sequence): SEHNR, FQNEAQ. Genomic DNA was extracted from sorted cells for sequencing of the TCRbeta CDR3 region. The immunoSEQ Assay was used for sequencing of TCRbeta CDR3 regions. TCRdb mirrors the immuneACCESS table, restricted to in-frame sequences. Some clones are absent from its copies; in checked studies, under half trace to an unresolved V gene, and the reason for the others is unknown. The sample contains tens of thousands of clones, 88% of them found a single time. About 4.8% of the sample is held by the ten biggest clonotypes.

This specimen belongs to a study of OX40 agonist ivuxolimab in advanced cancers. General notes on the study: Ivuxolimab was a fully human IgG2 agonistic monoclonal antibody targeting the costimulatory receptor OX40 (CD134). The monotherapy dose-escalation portion (N ≈ 50 patients) of the phase I ivuxolimab trial is reported in the paper. Prior anti-PD-1, anti-PD-L1 or anti-CTLA-4 therapy was permitted, and 35% to 40% of dose-escalation patients had received checkpoint inhibitors. Three dose-escalation patients achieved partial responses, one with hepatocellular carcinoma and two with cutaneous melanoma. Intravenous ivuxolimab was administered to patients every 2 weeks at six dose levels: 0.01, 0.1, 0.3, 1.5, 3 and 10 mg/kg. Peripheral TCRbeta sequencing was intended to test whether TCR sequence diversity was altered and clonal T-cell expansion was caused by ivuxolimab. The dose-escalation cohort was 82.7% male with a mean age of approximately 59 years, ranging from 23 to 79. Of the roughly 52 dose-escalation patients, hepatocellular carcinoma was present in 19, melanoma in roughly 15, renal cell carcinoma in 9 and head and neck cancer in 9. Summary of the overall study and its limitations: After ivuxolimab, expanded clones were on average more numerous among CD8+ T cells than among CD4+ T cells. At doses of 0.1 to 3.0 mg/kg, clonal expansion of both CD4+ and CD8+ blood T cells was observed from baseline to week 6. The antigen specificity of the clonally expanded peripheral T cells was not determined. Low levels of normalized T-cell clonal expansion were also seen in some nonresponding patients. In the 0.1-3.0 mg/kg groups, partial responders had among the lowest normalized peripheral clonal expansion, particularly in CD8+ T cells.

Patients with autoimmune disease history or receiving systemic immunosuppression were excluded from the trial. In every dose cohort, peripheral blood was drawn for TCR sequencing at baseline, cycle 4 day 1, and cycle 7 day 1. The samples were drawn from a first-in-human, open-label, multicenter phase I dose-escalation trial of ivuxolimab. Adults with locally advanced or metastatic head and neck squamous cell, hepatocellular, melanoma or renal cell carcinoma were enrolled in the trial. Before TCR sequencing, CD4+ and CD8+ T cells were separately sorted from peripheral blood. The sequence joins TRBV7-9 to TRBJ1-2; 7 bases in the junction line up with TRBD1. The source of this sequence is an adult with an advanced solid tumor such as melanoma, head and neck, liver or kidney cancer. Sequenced here: CD4+ or CD8+ T cells sorted from blood, sampled in a trial of the OX40 agonist ivuxolimab. The sequence in DNA is TGTGCCAGCAGCTTCCCCCACGCAGGGGGCTATGGCTACACCTTC. Its coded protein is CASSFPHAGGYGYTF.